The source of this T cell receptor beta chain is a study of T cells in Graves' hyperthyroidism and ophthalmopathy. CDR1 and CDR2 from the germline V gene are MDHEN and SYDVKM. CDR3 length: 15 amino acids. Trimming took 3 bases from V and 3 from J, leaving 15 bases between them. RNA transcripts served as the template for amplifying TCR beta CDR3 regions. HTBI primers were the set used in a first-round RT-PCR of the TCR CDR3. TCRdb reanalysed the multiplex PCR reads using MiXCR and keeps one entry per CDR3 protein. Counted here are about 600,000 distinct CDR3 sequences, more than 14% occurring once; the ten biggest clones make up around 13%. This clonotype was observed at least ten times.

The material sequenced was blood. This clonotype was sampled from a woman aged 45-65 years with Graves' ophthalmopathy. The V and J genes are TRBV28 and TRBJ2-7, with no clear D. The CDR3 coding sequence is TGTGCCAGCAGTTTCCCCGCCCTTGCAAGCTACGAGCAGTACTTC. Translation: CASSFPALASYEQYF.